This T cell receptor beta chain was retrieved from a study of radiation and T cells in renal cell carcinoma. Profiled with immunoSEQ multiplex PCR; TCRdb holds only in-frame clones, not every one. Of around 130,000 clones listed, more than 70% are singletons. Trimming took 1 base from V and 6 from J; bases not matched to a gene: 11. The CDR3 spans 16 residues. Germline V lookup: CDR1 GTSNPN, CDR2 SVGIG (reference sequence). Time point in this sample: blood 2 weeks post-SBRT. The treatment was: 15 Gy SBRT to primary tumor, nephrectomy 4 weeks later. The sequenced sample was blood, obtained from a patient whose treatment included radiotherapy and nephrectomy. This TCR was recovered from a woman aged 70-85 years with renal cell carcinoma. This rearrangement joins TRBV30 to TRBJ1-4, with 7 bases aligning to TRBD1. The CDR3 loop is CAWSGQGQGWDEKLFF. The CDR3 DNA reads TGTGCCTGGAGTGGACAGGGTCAGGGGTGGGATGAAAAACTGTTTTTT.